The 29 T cell receptor beta chains in this list originate from one sample, sequenced in a study of early T cells in non-severe SARS-CoV-2 infection. TCRdb called the 5' RACE reads again in MiXCR, with one record for every CDR3 protein. The sample has almost 85,000 distinct CDR3 sequences; about 12% are singletons. The sequencing input was whole blood. The receptors here all came from an adult who was a healthcare worker with PCR-confirmed SARS-CoV-2 infection or an uninfected control (not recorded which).

This clonotype has a handful of counts. The J gene is TRBJ1-5, the V gene TRBV7-8; 8 bases agree with TRBD1. The CDR3 length is 16 residues. Germline CDR1 and CDR2: SGHVS and FQNEAQ. The trim removed 4 bases at V and 7 bases at J, leaving 12 bases unmatched. Here the CDR3 reads CASSYMGRGRIQPQHF. CDR3 in DNA: TGTGCCAGCAGCTACATGGGCAGGGGGCGCATCCAGCCCCAGCATTTT.

This clonotype has only a few counts. V usage is TRBV19 and J usage is TRBJ2-5, with a possible D match to TRBD2 (6 bases). The CDR3 runs 15 residues. The V end lost 6 bases, the J end lost 1 base, and 15 bases lay between the germline ends. The germline V gene has CDR1 LNHDA and CDR2 SQIVND (reference sequence). The CDR3: CASSPKTRPQETQYF. CDR3 coding DNA: TGTGCCAGTAGCCCGAAGACTAGACCCCAAGAGACCCAGTACTTC. Full variable domain (missing parts from reference TRBV19 and TRBJ2-5): DGGITQSPKYLFRKEGQNVTLSCEQNLNHDAMYWYRQDPGQGLRLIYYSQIVNDFQKGDIAEGYSVSREKKESFPLTVTSAQKNPTAFYLCASSPKTRPQETQYFGPGTRLLVL.

This clonotype was observed a few times. This chain connects TRBV5-6 to TRBJ2-5; D is possibly TRBD1 or TRBD2 (5 bases each). The ends were cut back, 4 bases at V and 0 bases at J, with 10 bases in the middle. CDR3 length: 14 amino acids. Germline-derived CDR1 and CDR2 are SGHDT and YYEEEE. The CDR3 loop is CASSPGRDQETQYF. Written as DNA, the CDR3 is TGTGCCAGCAGCCCGGGACGGGACCAAGAGACCCAGTACTTC.

This chain uses TRBV5-4 with TRBJ2-1, with TRBD2 matching over 7 bases. V lost 5 bases and J lost 2; bases outside the gene matches: 7. Per germline, CDR1 SGHNT and CDR2 YYREEE (reference sequence). The CDR3 spans 15 residues. The DNA of the CDR3 is TGTGCCAGCAGAAAAACTAGCGAGACCTACAATGAGCAGTTCTTC. This gives the protein CASRKTSETYNEQFF.

The table lists this clonotype with many counts. The V and J genes are TRBV5-1 and TRBJ2-6, with D possibly matching TRBD1 (6 bases). Trimming pared 2 bases from V and 0 bases from J, leaving 12 bases between. The CDR3 sequence is 17 residues long. Germline V CDR1 and CDR2: SGHRS, YFSETQ. The CDR3: CASSFGQPRSGANVLTF. CDR3 DNA sequence: TGCGCCAGCAGCTTTGGACAGCCCCGCTCTGGGGCCAACGTCCTGACTTTC.

This clonotype was seen only a few times. The chain recombines TRBV20-1 with TRBJ1-5; D is undetermined. There are 15 residues in the CDR3. The V end was cut by 3 bases, the J end by 2 bases, with 14 bases between. Germline loops: CDR1 DFQATT, CDR2 SNEGSKA (reference sequence). As DNA, the CDR3 is TGCAGTGCTAGCACCCTCCCATCGGGCAATCAGCCCCAGCATTTT. Encoded protein: CSASTLPSGNQPQHF.

This clonotype came up a few times. The V call is TRBV6-1, the J call TRBJ2-3, with 9 positions matching TRBD2. Germline V CDR1 and CDR2: MNHNS, SASEGT. The ends lost 4 bases at V and 3 bases at J; junction bases unmatched: 8. The CDR3 spans 16 residues. In nucleotides, the CDR3 is TGTGCCAGCAGTGCACTCAGCGGGGGGAGAACAGATACGCAGTATTTT. The encoded protein is CASSALSGGRTDTQYF.

Many counts were recorded for this clonotype. The chain combines TRBV12-3 or TRBV12-4 with TRBJ1-2, with a tentative D call TRBD1 (5 bases). V dropped 6 bases and J dropped 2 bases, with 13 bases sitting between them. The CDR3 extends over 14 amino acids. This CDR3 is CASRPQATNYGYTF. For the CDR3, the DNA is TGTGCCAGCAGGCCACAGGCGACCAACTATGGCTACACCTTC.

This clonotype was seen only a few times. V is TRBV29-1 and J is TRBJ1-1; D remains ambiguous. CDR3 length: 13 amino acids. V shed 2 bases and J shed 4 bases, with 11 bases lying between them. Germline V gene data show CDR1 as SQVTM and CDR2 as ANQGSEA. The CDR3 region is CSVERGFLTEAFF. The CDR3 nucleotides are TGCAGCGTTGAACGGGGATTTCTCACTGAAGCTTTCTTT.

This chain links TRBV3-1 with TRBJ2-1; D is possibly TRBD1 or TRBD2 (5 bases each). V shed 4 bases and J shed 5 bases, with 12 bases lying between them. This CDR3 region has 14 residues. Germline assignment: CDR1 LGHDT and CDR2 YNNKEL (reference sequence). The CDR3 is CASSPGTEDNEQFF. Here the CDR3 DNA reads TGTGCCAGCAGCCCCGGGACGGAGGACAATGAGCAGTTCTTC.

This clonotype occurred a few times. The chain joins TRBV7-9 to TRBJ1-1, with a possible D match to TRBD1 (6 bases). The V end was cut by 5 bases, the J end by 4 bases, with 14 bases between. CDR3 length equals 14 residues. The germline CDR1 and CDR2 sequences are SEHNR and FQNEAQ (reference sequence). The CDR3 loop reads CASSAIQGVTEAFF. CDR3 nucleotides: TGTGCCAGCAGCGCGATACAGGGAGTCACTGAAGCTTTCTTT.

The table lists this clonotype with many counts. The chain couples TRBV3-1 to TRBJ1-2; 7 nucleotides align to TRBD1. The CDR3 extends over 16 amino acids. Germline CDR1 LGHDT, CDR2 YNNKEL (reference sequence). V was clipped by 4 bases and J by 1 base; unmatched bases: 9. CDR3 nucleotide sequence: TGTGCCAGCAGCCGCGTAGGGGGCAGGGTTAACTATGGCTACACCTTC. Translated, it gives CASSRVGGRVNYGYTF.

The rearrangement links TRBV7-2 to TRBJ2-3, with a weak D call TRBD2 (5 bases). The CDR3 loop spans 13 amino acids. Trimming removed 10 bases at V and 2 bases at J, with 13 bases between. Germline V gives CDR1 SGHTA, CDR2 FQGNSA. CDR3 nucleotide sequence: TGTGCCACCCCCGGGAAGCACACAGATACGCAGTATTTT. This codes for CATPGKHTDTQYF.

The sample holds many counts of this clonotype. The chain combines TRBV11-3 with TRBJ2-5, with 9 nucleotides matching TRBD1. The J segment lost 4 bases and the V segment lost 5 bases, leaving 8 bases of the junction unmatched. Germline V CDR1 and CDR2: SGHNT, YENEEA. This CDR3 is 15 amino acids long. The CDR3 DNA follows: TGTGCCAGCAGCCCCCGACAGGGGGTCGTAGAGACCCAGTACTTC. Amino acids: CASSPRQGVVETQYF.

The chain is built from TRBV12-3 or TRBV12-4 and TRBJ2-2, with D possibly being TRBD1 (5 bases). The CDR3 has 15 residues. Trimming took off 3 bases at V and 3 bases at J, with 11 bases between the two ends. CDR3 sequence (DNA): TGTGCCAGCAGTTTCAGGGTACTCGACACCGGGGAGCTGTTTTTT. It yields the protein CASSFRVLDTGELFF.

This clonotype showed up many times. The chain uses TRBV12-3 or TRBV12-4 and TRBJ1-1; 8 positions agree with TRBD1. The J segment lost 2 bases and the V segment lost 5 bases, leaving 4 bases of the junction unmatched. The CDR3 length is 14 residues. The CDR3 sequence is CASSKGQANTEAFF. The CDR3 coding sequence is TGTGCCAGCAGTAAGGGACAGGCCAACACTGAAGCTTTCTTT.

Many counts were recorded for this clonotype. V and J are TRBV7-2 and TRBJ2-1, with 10 bases that match TRBD2. The CDR3 length is 15 residues. Germline V gene sequence: CDR1 SGHTA, CDR2 FQGNSA. V lost 3 bases, J lost 6 bases, and 5 bases stayed unmatched. CDR3 in amino acids: CASSFSSGSGNEQFF. The CDR3 region has the DNA TGTGCCAGCAGCTTCTCTAGCGGGAGTGGCAATGAGCAGTTCTTC.

V and J are TRBV6-1 and TRBJ2-3; D remains ambiguous. The CDR3 covers 12 residues. CDR1 and CDR2 (germline): MNHNS, SASEGT. The ends were cut back, 8 bases at V and 2 bases at J, with 8 bases in the middle. The CDR3 region is CASDTLTDTQYF. The CDR3 coding sequence is TGTGCCAGCGACACCCTCACAGATACGCAGTATTTT.

This clonotype was detected many times. The V call is TRBV7-9, the J call TRBJ1-4; D is perhaps TRBD1 (5 bases). V dropped 3 bases and J dropped 3 bases, with 11 bases sitting between them. Germline V gene lookup returns CDR1 SEHNR and CDR2 FQNEAQ (reference sequence). The length of the CDR3 is 15 residues. The CDR3 region is CASSFPRAANEKLFF. The CDR3 region has the DNA TGTGCCAGCAGCTTCCCCAGGGCGGCTAATGAAAAACTGTTTTTT.

This clonotype appeared many times. The V call is TRBV14, the J call TRBJ2-3, with a possible D match to TRBD2 (6 bases). The CDR3 consists of 15 residues. Germline values: CDR1 SGHDN, CDR2 FVKESK. Trimming removed 3 bases at V and 6 bases at J, with 16 bases between. In DNA, the CDR3 is TGTGCCAGCAGCCAGACCCCATTTGGAGGGGATACGCAGTATTTT. Protein product: CASSQTPFGGDTQYF.

The J gene is TRBJ1-1, the V gene TRBV6-5; TRBD1 aligns across 8 bases. The CDR3 consists of 13 residues. CDR1 and CDR2 (germline): MNHEY, SVGAGI. The trim removed 6 bases at V and 5 bases at J, leaving 5 bases unmatched. The CDR3 reads CASSRGPGTEAFF. CDR3 nucleotide sequence: TGTGCCAGCAGCAGGGGGCCAGGGACTGAAGCTTTCTTT.

The chain recombines TRBV2 with TRBJ1-1, with D possibly being TRBD1 (6 bases). V shed 7 bases and J shed 3 bases, with 9 bases lying between them. Germline values: CDR1 SNHLY, CDR2 FYNNEI. The CDR3 is made up of 12 amino acids. This CDR3 reads CASTRQDTEAFF. The CDR3 DNA reads TGTGCCAGCACTCGACAGGACACTGAAGCTTTCTTT.

Comment on this clonotype: Possible read error: a much larger clone is one base away. The chain combines TRBV10-3 with TRBJ2-2; a possible D gene is TRBD1 (5 bases). V lost 8 bases, J lost 3 bases, and 16 bases lay in between. CDR1 and CDR2 (germline): ENHRY, SYGVKD. The CDR3 extends over 15 amino acids. The CDR3, as DNA: TGTGCCATCGGGGCGAGGACAAGGTACACCGGGGAGCTGTTTTTT. Translated, it gives CAIGARTRYTGELFF.

This clonotype showed up many times. The V gene is TRBV29-1, the J gene TRBJ2-1; 8 bases fit TRBD1. This CDR3 region has 15 residues. V gave up 5 bases and J gave up 5 bases; unmatched junction bases: 11. Per the germline V gene, CDR1 is SQVTM and CDR2 is ANQGSEA. The CDR3 coding sequence is TGCAGCGTTACAGGGACAGGCAAGAGGGACAATGAGCAGTTCTTC. Translated: CSVTGTGKRDNEQFF.

The chain has TRBV4-1 and TRBJ2-3; D unresolved. The V end lost 4 bases, the J end lost 1 base, and 9 bases lay between the germline ends. The CDR3 has 14 amino acids. Germline V gene lookup returns CDR1 MGHRA and CDR2 YSYEKL. The CDR3 spells CASSLAVGTDTQYF. For the CDR3, the DNA is TGCGCCAGCAGCCTTGCGGTGGGCACAGATACGCAGTATTTT.

The chain links TRBV11-2 to TRBJ2-1, with D uncertain. Germline V gene sequence: CDR1 SGHAT, CDR2 FQNNGV. The CDR3 length is 16 residues. With 2 bases removed from V and 1 base from J, the gap between germline ends came to 12 bases. The CDR3 loop reads CASSLQPTTSYNEQFF. In nucleotides, the CDR3 is TGTGCCAGCAGCTTACAGCCGACAACTTCCTACAATGAGCAGTTCTTC.

Ten or more counts support this clonotype. The J gene is TRBJ2-1, the V gene TRBV5-1, with D possibly matching TRBD2 (5 bases). V lost 5 bases, J lost 10 bases, and 19 bases lay in between. This CDR3 has 14 residues. CDR1 and CDR2 from the germline V gene are SGHRS and YFSETQ. For the CDR3, the DNA is TGCGCCAGCAGAGTCCCGGGGATCCGAGGGGAGCAGTTCTTC. It translates to CASRVPGIRGEQFF.

The rearrangement uses TRBV11-3 and TRBJ2-1; D unclear. This CDR3 contains 15 residues. Germline assignment: CDR1 SGHNT and CDR2 YENEEA. The germline V and J ends were trimmed by 1 base and 4 bases, with 11 bases remaining between them. The CDR3 DNA is TGTGCCAGCAGCTTAGTCCTGGGCGGTTACAATGAGCAGTTCTTC. Translated, it gives CASSLVLGGYNEQFF.

This clonotype has at least ten counts. V gene TRBV20-1 combines with J gene TRBJ2-3, with D possibly being TRBD2 (6 bases). The CDR3 loop spans 14 amino acids. The V end was cut by 3 bases, the J end by 3 bases, with 13 bases between. Germline V lookup: CDR1 DFQATT, CDR2 SNEGSKA (reference sequence). The CDR3 loop reads CSARPGLRTDTQYF. CDR3 nucleotides: TGCAGTGCTAGGCCGGGACTGAGGACAGATACGCAGTATTTT.